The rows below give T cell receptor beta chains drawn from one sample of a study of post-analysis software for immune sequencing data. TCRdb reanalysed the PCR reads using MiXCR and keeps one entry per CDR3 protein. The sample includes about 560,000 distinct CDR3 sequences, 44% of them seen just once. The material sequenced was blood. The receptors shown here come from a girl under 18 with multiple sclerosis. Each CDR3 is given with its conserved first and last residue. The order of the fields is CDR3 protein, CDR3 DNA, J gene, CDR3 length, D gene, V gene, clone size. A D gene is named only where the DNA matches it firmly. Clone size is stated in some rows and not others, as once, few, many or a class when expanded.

CAISESLGSPSDTQYF | TGTGCCATCAGTGAGTCACTGGGGTCCCCTTCAGATACGCAGTATTTT | TRBJ2-3 | 16 | NA | TRBV10-3 | NA
CATSDPSEREGFSDEQFF | TGTGCCACCAGTGATCCCTCCGAGCGGGAGGGGTTTTCGGATGAGCAGTTCTTC | TRBJ2-1 | 18 | TRBD2 | TRBV24-1 | many
CASSPERGPGANVLTF | TGTGCCAGCAGCCCCGAACGGGGGCCTGGGGCCAACGTCCTGACTTTC | TRBJ2-6 | 16 | NA | TRBV7-3 | NA
CASMRDTAYEQYF | TGTGCCAGCATGCGGGACACAGCCTACGAGCAGTACTTC | TRBJ2-7 | 13 | NA | TRBV6-5 | NA
CASSWDRFSVETQYF | TGTGCCAGCAGTTGGGACCGCTTCTCGGTAGAGACCCAGTACTTC | TRBJ2-5 | 15 | NA | TRBV6-5 | NA
CASSYVAGLTDTQYF | TGTGCCAGCAGTTATGTGGCAGGGCTCACAGATACGCAGTATTTT | TRBJ2-3 | 15 | NA | TRBV6-5 | NA
CASSPSGTSGNYEQYF | TGTGCCAGCAGCCCCTCAGGGACTAGCGGGAACTACGAGCAGTACTTC | TRBJ2-7 | 16 | TRBD2 | TRBV5-4 | NA
CSATTQSSYEQYF | TGCAGTGCCACGACACAGAGTTCCTACGAGCAGTACTTC | TRBJ2-7 | 13 | NA | TRBV20-1 | few
CSAPRGGTSGRLSYNEQFF | TGCAGTGCTCCCCGAGGCGGGACTAGCGGGAGATTATCCTACAATGAGCAGTTCTTC | TRBJ2-1 | 19 | TRBD2 | TRBV20-1 | NA
CASSTRTSARGAYEQYF | TGCGCCAGCAGCACCCGGACTAGCGCGAGAGGGGCCTACGAGCAGTACTTC | TRBJ2-7 | 17 | TRBD2 | TRBV5-1 | NA
CASSTGQGKRNTQYF | TGTGCCAGCAGCACGGGACAGGGGAAGAGAAATACGCAGTATTTT | TRBJ2-3 | 15 | TRBD1 | TRBV7-2 | few
CASKKGGENTEAFF | TGCGCCAGCAAAAAGGGAGGGGAGAACACTGAAGCTTTCTTT | TRBJ1-1 | 14 | NA | TRBV5-1 | NA
CASSRTGALYEQYF | TGTGCCAGCAGTCGCACAGGGGCTCTCTACGAGCAGTACTTC | TRBJ2-7 | 14 | TRBD1 | TRBV27 | few
CASSADRVDNSPLHF | TGTGCCAGCAGCGCGGACAGGGTCGACAATTCACCCCTCCACTTT | TRBJ1-6 | 15 | TRBD1 | TRBV9 | NA
CASSEAQLNTEAFF | TGTGCCAGCAGTGAGGCACAGTTGAACACTGAAGCTTTCTTT | TRBJ1-1 | 14 | NA | TRBV6-1 | NA
CASSHQSAGTQYF | TGTGCCAGCAGTCACCAGTCGGCGGGGACCCAGTACTTC | TRBJ2-5 | 13 | NA | TRBV6-2/TRBV6-3 | NA
CASAILDRVQDIQYF | TGTGCCAGCGCCATCCTCGACAGGGTTCAGGACATTCAGTACTTC | TRBJ2-4 | 15 | TRBD1 | TRBV7-2 | NA
CSARAVTTGELFF | TGCAGTGCTAGAGCGGTCACTACCGGGGAGCTGTTTTTT | TRBJ2-2 | 13 | NA | TRBV20-1 | NA
CASSPRGPRGNEQFF | TGTGCCAGCAGTCCCAGGGGTCCGCGGGGGAATGAGCAGTTCTTC | TRBJ2-1 | 15 | NA | TRBV12-3/TRBV12-4 | NA
CASSSLTGEEYGYTF | TGTGCCAGCAGTTCGCTGACAGGGGAAGAGTATGGCTACACCTTC | TRBJ1-2 | 15 | TRBD1 | TRBV27 | few
CASSLQGLGETQYF | TGTGCCAGCAGTCTACAGGGTCTAGGAGAGACCCAGTACTTC | TRBJ2-5 | 14 | NA | TRBV7-9 | NA
CASRTSGIYNEQFF | TGTGCCTCAAGGACTAGCGGGATATACAATGAGCAGTTCTTC | TRBJ2-1 | 14 | TRBD2 | TRBV30 | NA
CASSYHGGSGTDTQYF | TGTGCCAGCAGTTATCATGGTGGGAGCGGGACAGATACGCAGTATTTT | TRBJ2-3 | 16 | NA | TRBV6-2/TRBV6-3 | NA
CASSLGPNIQYF | TGTGCCAGCAGCCTGGGACCGAACATTCAGTACTTC | TRBJ2-4 | 12 | NA | TRBV7-9 | NA
CASSYSWDSVSYEQYF | TGTGCCAGCAGTTACTCGTGGGACAGTGTCTCCTACGAGCAGTACTTC | TRBJ2-7 | 16 | TRBD1 | TRBV6-5 | few
CASSQETGGSYNEQFF | TGCGCCAGCAGCCAAGAAACGGGGGGCTCCTACAATGAGCAGTTCTTC | TRBJ2-1 | 16 | TRBD2 | TRBV4-1 | NA
CSASPADLANTDTQYF | TGCAGTGCTAGTCCTGCGGACCTAGCGAACACAGATACGCAGTATTTT | TRBJ2-3 | 16 | NA | TRBV20-1 | NA
CASSKTTSNQPQHF | TGTGCCAGCAGTAAAACAACTAGCAATCAGCCCCAGCATTTT | TRBJ1-5 | 14 | NA | TRBV2 | NA
CSASPLDRASYEQYF | TGCAGTGCTAGTCCGTTGGACAGGGCCTCCTACGAGCAGTACTTC | TRBJ2-7 | 15 | TRBD1 | TRBV20-1 | NA
CAWDLHGYEQYF | TGTGCCTGGGACCTACACGGATACGAGCAGTACTTC | TRBJ2-7 | 12 | NA | TRBV30 | NA
CATRGAGYNEQFF | TGTGCCACACGGGGGGCCGGGTACAATGAGCAGTTCTTC | TRBJ2-1 | 13 | NA | TRBV6-1 | NA
CAISEGTRDQPQHF | TGTGCCATCAGTGAAGGGACACGGGATCAGCCCCAGCATTTT | TRBJ1-5 | 14 | NA | TRBV10-3 | NA
CASSPRTGQEQETQYF | TGTGCCAGCAGTCCCCGAACGGGACAGGAGCAAGAGACCCAGTACTTC | TRBJ2-5 | 16 | TRBD1 | TRBV27 | NA
CAISPRGGRDEQYF | TGTGCCATCAGCCCCCGGGGCGGGAGGGACGAGCAGTACTTC | TRBJ2-7 | 14 | TRBD2 | TRBV10-3 | NA
CASSLAGQGSSYNEQFF | TGCGCCAGCAGCTTGGCCGGACAGGGGAGCTCCTACAATGAGCAGTTCTTC | TRBJ2-1 | 17 | TRBD1 | TRBV5-1 | NA
CASSSPLDRNYEQYF | TGTGCCAGCAGCTCACCATTGGACAGGAACTACGAGCAGTACTTC | TRBJ2-7 | 15 | TRBD1 | TRBV11-3 | few
CASSVRSLQGASGYTF | TGTGCCAGCAGCGTTCGTTCCTTACAGGGGGCGAGTGGCTACACCTTC | TRBJ1-2 | 16 | TRBD1 | TRBV9 | few
CTTQTGVNQPQHF | TGTACCACCCAGACAGGGGTGAATCAGCCCCAGCATTTT | TRBJ1-5 | 13 | TRBD1 | TRBV12-3/TRBV12-4 | NA
CSARVPFGGTGGSYEQYF | TGCAGTGCTAGAGTTCCATTCGGGGGGACAGGGGGTTCCTACGAGCAGTACTTC | TRBJ2-7 | 18 | TRBD1 | TRBV20-1 | few
CAISELAGGMTYEQYF | TGTGCCATCAGTGAACTAGCGGGAGGGATGACCTACGAGCAGTACTTC | TRBJ2-7 | 16 | TRBD2 | TRBV10-3 | NA